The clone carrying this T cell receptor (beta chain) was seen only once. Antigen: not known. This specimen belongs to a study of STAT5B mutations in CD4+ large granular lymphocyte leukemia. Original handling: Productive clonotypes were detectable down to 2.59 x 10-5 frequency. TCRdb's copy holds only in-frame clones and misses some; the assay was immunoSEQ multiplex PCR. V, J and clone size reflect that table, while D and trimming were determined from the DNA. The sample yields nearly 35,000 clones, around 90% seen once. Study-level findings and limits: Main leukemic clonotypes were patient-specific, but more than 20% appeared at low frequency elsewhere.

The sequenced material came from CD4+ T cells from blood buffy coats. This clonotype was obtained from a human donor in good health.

The CDR3 DNA is TGTGCCAGCGGCGGACAGGGCATAGATACGCAGTATTTT. Translated: CASGGQGIDTQYF. This chain uses TRBV2 with TRBJ2-3, with 8 bases that match TRBD1. This CDR3 is built from 13 residues. With V trimmed by 8 bases and J by 5 bases, 6 bases remained unmatched. CDR1 and CDR2 (germline): SNHLY, FYNNEI.